These T cell receptor beta chains were read from a single sample in a study of shared clonotypes between healthy human individuals. Method: immunoSEQ multiplex PCR; TCRdb's copy keeps in-frame clones and lacks some. The sample records about 1.9 million clones, roughly 93% being singletons. The material sequenced was naive CD8+ T cells from PBMCs. Receptors originate from a man aged 18 to 30 in good health. Some clones in this sample may be carry-over from other donors' samples. Both conserved end residues are trimmed from each CDR3.

TRBV10-3,AISETRQTDNEQF
TRBV30,AWSVLAYEQY
TRBV7-9,ASSPRKINEKLF
TRBV27,ASSPGTGGLEQY
TRBV29-1,SARISSQRTDTQY
TRBV28,ASSSRTSGSYEQY
TRBV7-9,ASSHRDRAYNEQF
TRBV11-2,ASSEGVEQY
TRBV6-5,AAGLAGSGEQF
TRBV12-5,ASGSPLLGLRSNQPQH
TRBV9,ASSVGVGRTDTQY
TRBV27,ASTPYGWGGSYEQY
TRBV4-3,ASSRLTGTGWVGNEQF
TRBV7-8,ASSDRQKHEQF
TRBV7-9,ASSAAGGQETQY
TRBV5-6,ASSSTGNNEKLF
TRBV29-1,SVFIPLSYEQY
TRBV19,ASSPYRDSYGYT
TRBV27,ASSGLALYTDTQY
TRBV5-1,ASSLGLAINEQF
TRBV7-8,ASSVTGTKGYEQY
TRBV19,ASSFGGAGYGYT
TRBV2,ASSLLVATSVAGKETQY
TRBV28,ASIVDRTTDTQY
TRBV4-1,ASSQVPSGSRYEQY
TRBV4-1,ASSQDDRVPLGTGELF